This TCR beta chain was retrieved from a study of molecular identifiers for immune sequencing clone quantification. At the level of the study: In replicates, RNA taken from roughly 18,000 or 92,000 naive CD8 cells was divided five ways, and four portions underwent sequencing.

TCRdb fed the PCR reads into MiXCR, producing one record per CDR3 protein. This table holds tens of thousands of distinct CDR3 sequences, roughly 21% found once. Per the germline V gene, CDR1 is MNHEY and CDR2 is SVGAGI. Trimming cost V 0 bases and J 5 bases; bases outside gene matches: 0. The CDR3 is made up of 13 amino acids. Regarding the study as a whole: Whereas naive cells kept under 1% of molecules in clones above 20 RNA copies, such clones held over 97% in effectors.

To note about this clonotype: The antigen is not known.

This TCR was recovered from a human donor in good health. Some libraries in this study had Jurkat cell RNA spiked in. Material for sequencing was naive CD8+ T cells from blood, with Jurkat cell RNA spiked in. The subset denotes: FACS-sorted CD8+CD4-CCR7+CD45RA+ naive T cells. The chain uses TRBV6-5 and TRBJ2-5; 7 bases are a match to TRBD1. The CDR3 loop is CASSYSTGETQYF. The DNA for the CDR3 is TGTGCCAGCAGTTACTCGACAGGGGAGACCCAGTACTTC.